The sequence of this TCR beta chain was determined in a study of spatial heterogeneity in lung cancer. Study-level findings and limits: Ubiquitous and regional nonsynonymous mutations were each tracked by the matching count of ubiquitous or regional expanded TCRs. One measure, the expanded intratumoral alpha and beta TCR count, tracked tumor mutation counts.

Time point described: sample taken at primary tumor resection. A total of around 67 untreated early-stage non-small cell lung cancer patients served as donors. Unsorted whole RNA from tumor, nontumor lung or frozen PBMC underwent sequencing. Each TCR cDNA molecule bore a unique molecular identifier. TCRdb reprocessed the 5' RACE reads with MiXCR, giving one entry per CDR3 protein. Among 20,000 to 25,000 distinct CDR3 sequences, 5% to 7.5% were seen once, and the ten largest hold 10%. Ten or more counts support this clonotype. The antigen is unknown. This material consisted of lung tumor tissue, taken at surgery. The receptor was derived from a male donor with early-stage non-small cell lung cancer.

The DNA of the CDR3 is TGTGCCAGCTCACCAATGGGGGACATAGATACGCAGTATTTT. Translated, it gives CASSPMGDIDTQYF. This rearrangement joins TRBV18 to TRBJ2-3; possibly TRBD1 for D (6 bases). The CDR3 spans 14 residues. The germline gives CDR1 KGHSH, CDR2 LQKENI. V was shortened by 2 bases and J by 5 bases, with 11 bases between the two germline ends. The full variable domain, with the rest looked up from reference TRBV18 and TRBJ2-3, is NAGVMQNPRHLVRRRGQEARLRCSPMKGHSHVYWYRQLPEEGLKFMVYLQKENIIDESGMPKERFSAEFPKEGPSILRIQQVVRGDSAAYFCASSPMGDIDTQYFGPGTRLTVL.